Below are 5 T cell receptor beta chains sequenced from a single sample in a study of blood T cell repertoires in COVID-19. Some clones are missing from TCRdb's copy, which holds only in-frame ones; the method was immunoSEQ multiplex PCR. Of about 59,000 clones in the sample, 73% are singletons; the top ten hold less than 20%. Sequencing used peripheral blood. These receptor sequences come from a woman aged 50 to 60 with active or convalescent COVID-19.

The genes are TRBV5-1 and TRBJ2-2; TRBD2 is a possible D gene (6 bases). CDR3 length equals 15 residues. V lost 0 bases and J lost 4, with 10 bases in between. The germline V gene encodes CDR1 SGHRS and CDR2 YFSETQ. The CDR3 here is CASSLDGSGTGELFF. In DNA form, the CDR3 reads TGCGCCAGCAGCTTGGACGGGAGCGGCACCGGGGAGCTGTTTTTT.

The V gene is TRBV3-1 (or the pseudogene TRBV3-2), the J gene TRBJ1-4; no reliable D call. Germline CDR1 is LGHDT and CDR2 is YNNKEL (reference sequence). The V and J ends lost 0 bases and 0 bases respectively, with 11 bases between them. The CDR3 has 17 amino acids. CDR3 bases: TGTGCCAGCAGCCAAGAGTGGGCAGGCGCAACTAATGAAAAACTGTTTTTT. Translation gives CASSQEWAGATNEKLFF.

The chain has TRBV14 and TRBJ2-1; D remains ambiguous. The V end was cut by 4 bases, the J end by 1 base, with 5 bases between. CDR1 and CDR2 (germline): SGHDN, FVKESK. This CDR3 is built from 13 residues. This CDR3 is CASSLGSYNEQFF. The CDR3 DNA is TGTGCCAGCAGCCTCGGTTCCTACAATGAGCAGTTCTTC.

This rearrangement joins TRBV3-1 (or the pseudogene TRBV3-2) to TRBJ2-5, with a possible D match to TRBD1 (5 bases). Germline values: CDR1 LGHDT, CDR2 YNNKEL (reference sequence). CDR3 length: 13 amino acids. V lost 5 bases to trimming and J lost 1 base, with 8 bases between them. The CDR3 coding sequence is TGTGCCAGCAGCAGGGGCCCCCAAGAGACCCAGTACTTC. Amino acid sequence: CASSRGPQETQYF.

Only one count was recorded for this clone. This chain links TRBV10-3 with TRBJ1-6; D uncertain. This CDR3 has 13 residues. With 3 bases removed from V and 12 bases from J, the gap between germline ends came to 12 bases. Per germline, CDR1 ENHRY and CDR2 SYGVKD. The CDR3 region has the DNA TGTGCCATCAGTGATTTTTCGGCGGAACCCCTCCACTTT. This translates into CAISDFSAEPLHF.